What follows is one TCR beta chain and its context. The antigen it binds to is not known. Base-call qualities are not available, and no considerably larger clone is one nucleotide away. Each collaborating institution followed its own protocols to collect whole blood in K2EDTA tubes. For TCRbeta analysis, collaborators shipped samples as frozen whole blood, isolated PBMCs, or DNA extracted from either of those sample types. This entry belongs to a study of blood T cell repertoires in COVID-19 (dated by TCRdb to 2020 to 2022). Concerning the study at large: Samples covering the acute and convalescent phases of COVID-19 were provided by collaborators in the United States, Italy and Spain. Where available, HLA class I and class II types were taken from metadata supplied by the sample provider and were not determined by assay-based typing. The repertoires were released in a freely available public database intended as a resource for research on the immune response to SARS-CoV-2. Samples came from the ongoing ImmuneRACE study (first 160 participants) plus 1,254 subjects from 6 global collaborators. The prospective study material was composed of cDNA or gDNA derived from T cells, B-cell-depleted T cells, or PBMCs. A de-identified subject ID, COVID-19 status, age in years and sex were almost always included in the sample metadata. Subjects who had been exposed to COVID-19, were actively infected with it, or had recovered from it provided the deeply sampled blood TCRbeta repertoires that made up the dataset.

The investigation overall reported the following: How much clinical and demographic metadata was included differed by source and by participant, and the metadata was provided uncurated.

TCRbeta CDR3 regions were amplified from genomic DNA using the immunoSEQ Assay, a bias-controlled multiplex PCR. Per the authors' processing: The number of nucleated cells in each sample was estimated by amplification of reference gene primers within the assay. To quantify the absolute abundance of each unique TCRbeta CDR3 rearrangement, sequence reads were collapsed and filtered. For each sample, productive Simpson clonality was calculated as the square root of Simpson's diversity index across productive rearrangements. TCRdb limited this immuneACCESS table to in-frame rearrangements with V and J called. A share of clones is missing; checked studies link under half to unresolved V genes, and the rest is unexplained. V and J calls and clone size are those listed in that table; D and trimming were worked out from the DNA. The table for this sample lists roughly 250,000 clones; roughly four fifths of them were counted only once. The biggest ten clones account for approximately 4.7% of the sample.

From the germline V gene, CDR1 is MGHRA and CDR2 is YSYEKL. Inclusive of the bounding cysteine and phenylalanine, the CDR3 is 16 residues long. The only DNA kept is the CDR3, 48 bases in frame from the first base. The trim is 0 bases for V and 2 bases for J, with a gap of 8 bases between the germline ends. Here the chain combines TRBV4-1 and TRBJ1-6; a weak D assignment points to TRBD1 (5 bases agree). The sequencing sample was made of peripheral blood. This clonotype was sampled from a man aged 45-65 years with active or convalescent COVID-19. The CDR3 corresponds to CASSQEEGAYNSPLHF. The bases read TGCGCCAGCAGCCAAGAAGAAGGGGCCTATAATTCACCCCTCCACTTT.